A single T cell receptor (beta chain) is shown here with its context. Data came from immunoSEQ multiplex PCR; TCRdb stores just in-frame clones and leaves some out. This table holds some 81,000 clones, about 82% found once. Deletions cut 8 bases from V and 7 bases from J, with 15 bases between. Germline V gene lookup returns CDR1 MNHEY and CDR2 SMNVEV (reference sequence). The CDR3 is 12 residues long. This specimen comes from a study of OX40 agonist ivuxolimab in advanced cancers. The source material was CD4+ or CD8+ T cells sorted from blood, sampled in a trial of the OX40 agonist ivuxolimab. The chain joins TRBV27 to TRBJ2-7; D may be TRBD2 (5 bases). The source is an adult with an advanced solid tumor such as melanoma, head and neck, liver or kidney cancer. The CDR3 here is CASGAGPGEQYF. DNA of the CDR3: TGTGCCAGCGGTGCTGGCCCGGGAGAGCAGTACTTC.